The 20 T cell receptor beta chains below were found in one sample sequenced in a study of CD8 T cells in Susac syndrome. RNA in amounts of roughly 0.5 to 1 ug was reverse transcribed with random hexamers. One entry per CDR3 protein, called by TCRdb with MiXCR from the immunoSEQ multiplex PCR reads. The profile covers tens of thousands of distinct CDR3 sequences, with roughly 90% appearing a single time and about 0.47% taken by the ten largest. Material: CD8+ T cells from PBMCs. The receptors shown here come from a human donor with multiple sclerosis.

V gene TRBV30 combines with J gene TRBJ2-7, with 7 bases aligning to TRBD1. The CDR3 is made up of 13 amino acids. Trimming removed 3 bases from V and 4 bases from J; junction bases left unmatched: 6. From germline, CDR1 is GTSNPN and CDR2 SVGIG (reference sequence). Here the CDR3 reads CAWSLRGSYEQYF. The CDR3 DNA reads as TGTGCCTGGAGCCTCAGGGGGAGTTACGAGCAGTACTTC. The full variable domain, rest sourced from reference TRBV30 and TRBJ2-7, is SQTIHQWPATLVQPVGSPLSLECTVEGTSNPNLYWYRQAAGRGLQLLFYSVGIGQISSEVPQNLSASRPQDRQFILSSKKLLLSDSGFYLCAWSLRGSYEQYFGPGTRLTVT.

This sequence joins TRBV5-4 and TRBJ2-1; 11 bases align to TRBD2. V lost 4 bases and J lost 7; bases outside the gene matches: 10. CDR1 and CDR2 from the germline V gene are SGHNT and YYREEE (reference sequence). This CDR3 contains 16 residues. CDR3 amino acids: CASSPSSGRHRNEQFF. The CDR3, as DNA: TGTGCCAGCAGCCCCTCTAGCGGGAGGCATAGGAATGAGCAGTTCTTC.

In DNA form, the CDR3 reads TGTGCCAGCAGGTCACCAGGGAGAAGTAGGGACACTGAAGCTTTCTTT. It codes for CASRSPGRSRDTEAFF. The gene calls are TRBV12-3 or TRBV12-4 and TRBJ1-1, with a weak D call TRBD1 (5 bases). The CDR3 runs to 16 residues. Trimming removed 6 bases from V and 3 bases from J, with 20 bases in between.

This clonotype appeared a single time. V gene TRBV12-3 or TRBV12-4 combines with J gene TRBJ1-2; D uncertain. This CDR3 is built from 16 residues. V was trimmed by 7 bases and J by 8 bases, leaving 26 bases between them. CDR3 DNA: TGTGCCAGCATCAGAGGGTCCCCCGACATGGGAAAAGGCTACACCTTC. Encoded protein: CASIRGSPDMGKGYTF.

This clonotype was observed a single time. The chain recombines TRBV5-1 with TRBJ1-2; D is unresolved. V was shortened by 2 bases and J by 3 bases, with 20 bases between the two germline ends. The V gene's germline CDR1 is SGHRS and CDR2 YFSETQ. This CDR3 is built from 17 residues. The CDR3: CASSFNQPGNGYYGYTF. Written as DNA, the CDR3 is TGCGCCAGCAGCTTCAATCAGCCCGGGAATGGATACTATGGCTACACCTTC. Full variable domain (rest looked up from reference TRBV5-1 and TRBJ1-2): KAGVTQTPRYLIKTRGQQVTLSCSPISGHRSVSWYQQTPGQGLQFLFEYFSETQRNKGNFPGRFSGRQFSNSRSEMNVSTLELGDSALYLCASSFNQPGNGYYGYTFGSGTRLTVV.

This chain joins TRBV20-1 and TRBJ1-2; the D is unclear. Germline lookup yields CDR1 DFQATT and CDR2 SNEGSKA (reference sequence). Deletions cut 0 bases from V and 2 bases from J, with 10 bases between. This CDR3 has 14 residues. CDR3 sequence (DNA): TGCAGTGCTAGAGATTCGAGGGTCAACTATGGCTACACCTTC. Residues: CSARDSRVNYGYTF.

The chain carries TRBV20-1 and TRBJ1-2; 7 bases are shared with TRBD1. CDR3 length: 15 amino acids. With 5 bases clipped from V and 2 bases from J, the junction kept 11 bases outside the gene matches. In germline, CDR1 is DFQATT, CDR2 SNEGSKA (reference sequence). DNA for the CDR3: TGCAGTGCTTGGGACAGCAGGGCCGGGAACTATGGCTACACCTTC. Its translation is CSAWDSRAGNYGYTF.

The V gene is TRBV6-5, the J gene TRBJ2-2; maybe TRBD1 (6 bases). The germline V gene encodes CDR1 MNHEY and CDR2 SVGAGI. V lost 8 bases, J lost 2 bases, and 9 bases lay in between. CDR3 size: 13 residues. This CDR3 is CASRDKNTGELFF. Here the CDR3 DNA reads TGTGCCAGCCGGGACAAAAACACCGGGGAGCTGTTTTTT.

The V call is TRBV12-3 or TRBV12-4, the J call TRBJ2-1; D might be TRBD2 (5 bases). The V end lost 3 bases, the J end lost 5 bases, and 14 bases lay between the germline ends. There are 15 residues in the CDR3. The CDR3 is CASSFELVKDNEQFF. The CDR3 nucleotides read TGTGCCAGCAGTTTCGAACTAGTTAAGGACAATGAGCAGTTCTTC.

V gene TRBV5-4 combines with J gene TRBJ2-2, with 11 bases that match TRBD1. V dropped 5 bases and J dropped 4; count of bases not matched to a gene: 7. CDR1 is SGHNT, CDR2 YYREEE, per germline (reference sequence). The CDR3 extends over 16 amino acids. The CDR3 region has the DNA TGTGCCAGCAGTCCGGACAGGGGGCTTGGCACCGGGGAGCTGTTTTTT. Its protein is CASSPDRGLGTGELFF.

The chain has TRBV28 and TRBJ1-5, with D hard to call. Germline-derived CDR1 and CDR2 are MDHEN and SYDVKM. V lost 2 bases and J 0 bases, leaving 11 bases between the germline ends. The CDR3 contains 16 residues. The CDR3 region is CASSLVIGYSNQPQHF. CDR3 DNA: TGTGCCAGCAGTTTAGTTATAGGGTATAGCAATCAGCCCCAGCATTTT.

The count of this clonotype is one. The rearrangement links TRBV7-2 to TRBJ1-1, with D hard to call. The ends were cut back, 3 bases at V and 0 bases at J, with 14 bases in the middle. Germline V lookup: CDR1 SGHTA, CDR2 FQGNSA. The CDR3 contains 16 residues. CDR3 protein: CASSFFFFPLNTEAFF. The DNA of the CDR3 is TGTGCCAGCAGCTTTTTCTTTTTTCCCCTGAACACTGAAGCTTTCTTT. The complete variable domain, with remaining parts taken from reference TRBV7-2 and TRBJ1-1, reads GAGVSQSPSNKVTEKGKDVELRCDPISGHTALYWYRQSLGQGLEFLIYFQGNSAPDKSGLPSDRFSAERTGGSVSTLTIQRTQQEDSAVYLCASSFFFFPLNTEAFFGQGTRLTVV.

The V gene is TRBV30, the J gene TRBJ2-7, with 7 positions matching TRBD2. CDR3 length: 12 amino acids. Looked up from germline, CDR1 is GTSNPN and CDR2 is SVGIG (reference sequence). Unmatched junction bases numbered 3, after V lost 4 bases and J lost 3 bases. In DNA form, the CDR3 reads TGTGCCTGGAACCCGGGAGGCTACGAGCAGTACTTC. Translated, it gives CAWNPGGYEQYF.

The chain carries TRBV11-2 and TRBJ1-1; the D is unclear. The CDR3 covers 10 residues. V was cut by 5 bases and J by 6 bases, with 4 bases left in between. Germline CDR1 SGHAT, CDR2 FQNNGV. CDR3 in amino acids: CASSGSEAFF. The CDR3 DNA follows: TGTGCCAGCAGCGGGTCTGAAGCTTTCTTT.

The chain combines TRBV7-3 with TRBJ2-1, with TRBD1 identical over 7 bases. The trim removed 1 base at V and 4 bases at J, leaving 10 bases unmatched. Germline CDR1 is SGHTA and CDR2 is FQGTGA. CDR3 length: 17 amino acids. The CDR3 DNA reads TGTGCCAGCAGCTTAAAGCCGCTGGGGACAGCTTACAATGAGCAGTTCTTC. This translates into CASSLKPLGTAYNEQFF.

This rearrangement joins TRBV29-1 to TRBJ1-1, with TRBD1 matching 7 bases. The V gene's germline CDR1 is SQVTM and CDR2 ANQGSEA. Losses at the gene ends were 2 bases for V and 6 bases for J; bases not matched to a gene: 6. CDR3 length: 13 residues. CDR3 coding DNA: TGCAGCGTTGAAACAGGGGCAGGCGCTGAAGCTTTCTTT. It is translated as CSVETGAGAEAFF.

This rearrangement joins TRBV20-1 to TRBJ2-7, with TRBD1 identical over 7 bases. V gave up 6 bases and J gave up 0 bases; unmatched junction bases: 8. The CDR3 is 14 residues long. The germline CDR1 and CDR2 sequences are DFQATT and SNEGSKA (reference sequence). DNA for the CDR3: TGCAGTGCCTTAGACAGGGAAAGCTCCTACGAGCAGTACTTC. Its translation: CSALDRESSYEQYF.

The genes are TRBV11-2 and TRBJ2-1; a possible D gene is TRBD2 (6 bases). Germline CDR1 SGHAT, CDR2 FQNNGV. CDR3 size: 14 residues. The V end lost 0 bases, the J end lost 9 bases, and 12 bases lay between the germline ends. Here the CDR3 DNA reads TGTGCCAGCAGCTTAGATCCGGGAGTGATTGAGCAGTTCTTC. It yields the protein CASSLDPGVIEQFF.

The chain couples TRBV11-2 to TRBJ2-1; 12 bases align to TRBD2. The ends lost 6 bases at V and 6 bases at J; junction bases unmatched: 6. Germline lookup yields CDR1 SGHAT and CDR2 FQNNGV. This CDR3 comprises 15 residues. DNA of the CDR3: TGTGCCAGCAGACCTCTAGCGGGAGGGCTCAATGAGCAGTTCTTC. Translating it yields CASRPLAGGLNEQFF.

The V call is TRBV20-1, the J call TRBJ2-7, with 7 bases aligning to TRBD2. Trimming took 1 base from V and 3 from J; bases not matched to a gene: 15. Germline V gene lookup returns CDR1 DFQATT and CDR2 SNEGSKA (reference sequence). CDR3 size: 17 residues. The CDR3 spells CSARVGLGAGDHYEQYF. The CDR3 coding sequence is TGCAGTGCTAGAGTAGGTCTCGGTGCGGGGGACCACTACGAGCAGTACTTC.